In this sample, the clone carrying this T cell receptor beta chain turned up many times. Its antigen is not known. The V end was cut by 2 bases, the J end by 0 bases, with 14 bases between. CDR3 length: 16 residues. Looked up from germline, CDR1 is SGHRS and CDR2 is YFSETQ. Time point: pre-sensitization, week 0. This sample's treatment: therapeutic diphenylcyclopropenone sensitization with weekly scalp DPC. Those who donated were patients with alopecia, 18 to 70 years of age, and suitable for DPC. A single record per CDR3 protein comes from TCRdb applying MiXCR to the RACE reads. The sample yields 300,000 to 450,000 distinct CDR3 sequences, approximately 5.8% seen once. This specimen belongs to a study of human T cells and chemical hapten exposure. Study-level information: A 2 cm by 2 cm inner upper arm patch received 2% DPC for sensitization.

General study findings and limits: Sensitization with DPC brought no change to TCRs above 1 in 1000 in frequency. PT1 expanded TCR numbers tracked positively with patch test score.

The origin of this receptor is a woman aged 18-29 years with alopecia areata. Some clones in this sample may be carry-over from other donors' samples. J is TRBJ1-1 and V is TRBV5-1; D remains ambiguous. The material was whole blood, obtained in connection with sensitization to the hapten diphenylcyclopropenone (DPC). The CDR3 region is CASSLGSSVMNTEAFF. CDR3 nucleotide sequence: TGCGCCAGCAGCTTAGGTAGCAGCGTTATGAACACTGAAGCTTTCTTT.